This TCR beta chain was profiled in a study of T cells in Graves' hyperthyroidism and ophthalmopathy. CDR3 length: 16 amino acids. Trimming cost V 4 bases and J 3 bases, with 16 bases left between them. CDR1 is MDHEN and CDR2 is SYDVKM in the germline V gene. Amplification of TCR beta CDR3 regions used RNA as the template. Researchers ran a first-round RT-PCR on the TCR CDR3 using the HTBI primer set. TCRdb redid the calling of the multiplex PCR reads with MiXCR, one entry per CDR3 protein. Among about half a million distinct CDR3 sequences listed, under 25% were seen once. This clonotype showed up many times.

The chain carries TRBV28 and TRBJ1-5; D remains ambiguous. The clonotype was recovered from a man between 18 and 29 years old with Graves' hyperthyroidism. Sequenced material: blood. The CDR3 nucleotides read TGTGCCAGCAGTTCCCCTTATATAGTTCTCAATCAGCCCCAGCATTTT. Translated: CASSSPYIVLNQPQHF.